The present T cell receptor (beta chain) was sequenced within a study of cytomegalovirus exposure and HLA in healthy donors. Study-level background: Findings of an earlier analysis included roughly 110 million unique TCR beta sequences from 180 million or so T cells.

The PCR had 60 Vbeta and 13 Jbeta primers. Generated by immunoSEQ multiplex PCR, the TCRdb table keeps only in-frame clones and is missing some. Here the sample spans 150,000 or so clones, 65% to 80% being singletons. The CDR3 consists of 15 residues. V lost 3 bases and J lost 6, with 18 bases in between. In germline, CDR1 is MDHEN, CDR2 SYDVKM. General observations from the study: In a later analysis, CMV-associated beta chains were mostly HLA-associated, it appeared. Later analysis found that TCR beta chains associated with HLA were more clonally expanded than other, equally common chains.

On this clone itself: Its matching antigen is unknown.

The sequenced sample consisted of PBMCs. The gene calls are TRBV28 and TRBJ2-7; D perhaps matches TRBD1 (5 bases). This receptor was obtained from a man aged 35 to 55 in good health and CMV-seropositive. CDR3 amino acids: CASSLSQGSRAEQYF. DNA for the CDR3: TGTGCCAGCAGTTTGAGTCAGGGCTCGCGAGCCGAGCAGTACTTC.